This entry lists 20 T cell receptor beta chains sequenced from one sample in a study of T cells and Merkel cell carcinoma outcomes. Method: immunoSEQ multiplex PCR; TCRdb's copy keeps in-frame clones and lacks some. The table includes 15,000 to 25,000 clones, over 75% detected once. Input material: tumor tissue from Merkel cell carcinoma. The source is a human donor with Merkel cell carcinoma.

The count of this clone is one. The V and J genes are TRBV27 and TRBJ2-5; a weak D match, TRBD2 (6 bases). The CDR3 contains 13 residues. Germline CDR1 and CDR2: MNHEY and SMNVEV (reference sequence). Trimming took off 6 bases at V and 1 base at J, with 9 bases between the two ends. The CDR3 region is CASSRTTQETQYF. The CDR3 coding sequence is TGTGCCAGCAGCCGGACTACCCAAGAGACCCAGTACTTC.

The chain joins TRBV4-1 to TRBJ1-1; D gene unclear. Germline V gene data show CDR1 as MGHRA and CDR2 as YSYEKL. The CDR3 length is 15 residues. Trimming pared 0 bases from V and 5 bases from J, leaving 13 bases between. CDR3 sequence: CASSQEPGRRTEAFF. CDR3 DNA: TGCGCCAGCAGCCAAGAGCCCGGGAGGCGGACTGAAGCTTTCTTT.

The DNA for the CDR3 is TGTGCCAGCAGCTTCGATGGGGGAGGGTCCTACGAGCAGTACTTC. It encodes CASSFDGGGSYEQYF. V and J are TRBV5-6 and TRBJ2-7; 7 nucleotides line up with TRBD2. The CDR3 loop spans 15 amino acids. The germline V gene encodes CDR1 SGHDT and CDR2 YYEEEE. V shed 2 bases, J shed 1 base, and the junction held 6 bases outside the gene matches.

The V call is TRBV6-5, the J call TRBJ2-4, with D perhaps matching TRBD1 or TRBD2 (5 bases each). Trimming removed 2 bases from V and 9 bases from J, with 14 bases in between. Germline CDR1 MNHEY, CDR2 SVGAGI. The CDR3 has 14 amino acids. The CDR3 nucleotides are TGTGCCAGCAGTTACGAGGGTTGGGGGAGCATTCAGTACTTC. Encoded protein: CASSYEGWGSIQYF.

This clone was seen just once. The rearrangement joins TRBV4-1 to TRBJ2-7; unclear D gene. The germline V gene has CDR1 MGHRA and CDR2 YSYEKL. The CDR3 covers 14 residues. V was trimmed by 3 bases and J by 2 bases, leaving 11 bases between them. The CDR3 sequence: CASSHFGRPYEQYF. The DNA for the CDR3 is TGCGCCAGCAGCCACTTCGGTAGACCCTACGAGCAGTACTTC.

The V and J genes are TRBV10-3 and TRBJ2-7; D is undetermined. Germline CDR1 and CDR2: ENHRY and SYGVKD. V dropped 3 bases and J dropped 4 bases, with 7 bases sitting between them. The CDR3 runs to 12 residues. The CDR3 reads CAISEQRYEQYF. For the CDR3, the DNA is TGTGCCATCAGTGAACAACGATACGAGCAGTACTTC.

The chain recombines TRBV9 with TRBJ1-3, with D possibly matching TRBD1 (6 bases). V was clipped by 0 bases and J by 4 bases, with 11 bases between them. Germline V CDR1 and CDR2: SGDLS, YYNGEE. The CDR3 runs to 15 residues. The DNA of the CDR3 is TGTGCCAGCAGCGTAGGGGGGCAGCCCGGAAACACCATATATTTT. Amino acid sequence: CASSVGGQPGNTIYF.

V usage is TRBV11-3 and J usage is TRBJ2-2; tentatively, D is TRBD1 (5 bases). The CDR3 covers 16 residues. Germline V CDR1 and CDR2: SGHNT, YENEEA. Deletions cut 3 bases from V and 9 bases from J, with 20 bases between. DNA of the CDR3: TGTGCCAGCAGCTTCAGTCCGAACCAGGGTTTAAGGGAGCTGTTTTTT. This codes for CASSFSPNQGLRELFF.

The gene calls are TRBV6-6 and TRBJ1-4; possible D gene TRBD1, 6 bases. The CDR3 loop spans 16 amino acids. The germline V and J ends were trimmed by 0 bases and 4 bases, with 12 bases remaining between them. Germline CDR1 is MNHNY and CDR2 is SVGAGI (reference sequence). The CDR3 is CASSYSNSRGNEKLFF. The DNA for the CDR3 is TGTGCCAGCAGTTACTCGAATTCCAGGGGTAATGAAAAACTGTTTTTT.

CDR3 in DNA: TGTGCCAGCTCACCGGGGCCGACAGGCGGAGCTTTCTTT. Translated, it gives CASSPGPTGGAFF. The genes are TRBV18 and TRBJ1-1, with D perhaps matching TRBD1 (6 bases). Germline V gene data show CDR1 as KGHSH and CDR2 as LQKENI. The germline V and J ends were trimmed by 3 bases and 10 bases, with 15 bases remaining between them. This CDR3 region has 13 residues.

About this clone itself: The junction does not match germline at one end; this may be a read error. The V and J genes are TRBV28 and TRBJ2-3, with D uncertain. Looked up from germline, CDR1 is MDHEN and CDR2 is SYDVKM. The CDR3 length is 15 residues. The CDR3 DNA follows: TGTGCCAGTAGTTCGTCAAGGGCCCAGGCAGATACGCAGTATTTT. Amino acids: CASSSSRAQADTQYF.

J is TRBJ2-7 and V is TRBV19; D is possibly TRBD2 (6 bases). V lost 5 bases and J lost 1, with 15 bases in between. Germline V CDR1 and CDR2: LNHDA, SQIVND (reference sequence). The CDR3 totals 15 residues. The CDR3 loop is CASSPRLGGSYEQYF. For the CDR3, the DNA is TGTGCCAGTAGTCCTAGGTTGGGGGGTTCCTACGAGCAGTACTTC.

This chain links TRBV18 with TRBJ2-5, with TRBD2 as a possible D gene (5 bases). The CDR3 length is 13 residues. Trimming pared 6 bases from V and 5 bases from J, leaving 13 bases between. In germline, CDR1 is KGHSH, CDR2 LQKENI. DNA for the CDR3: TGTGCCAGCTCCTCCACCGGGGAGGAGACCCAGTACTTC. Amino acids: CASSSTGEETQYF.

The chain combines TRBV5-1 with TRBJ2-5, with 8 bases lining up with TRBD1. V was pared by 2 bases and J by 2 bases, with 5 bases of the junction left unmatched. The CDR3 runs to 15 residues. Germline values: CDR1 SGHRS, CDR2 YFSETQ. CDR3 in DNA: TGCGCCAGCAGCTTCGGCAGGGGGCTGCAAGAGACCCAGTACTTC. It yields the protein CASSFGRGLQETQYF.

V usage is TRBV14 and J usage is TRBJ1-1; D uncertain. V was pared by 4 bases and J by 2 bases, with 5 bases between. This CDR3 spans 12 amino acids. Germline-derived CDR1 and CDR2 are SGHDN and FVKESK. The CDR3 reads CASSLINTEAFF. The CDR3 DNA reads TGTGCCAGCAGCCTCATAAACACTGAAGCTTTCTTT.

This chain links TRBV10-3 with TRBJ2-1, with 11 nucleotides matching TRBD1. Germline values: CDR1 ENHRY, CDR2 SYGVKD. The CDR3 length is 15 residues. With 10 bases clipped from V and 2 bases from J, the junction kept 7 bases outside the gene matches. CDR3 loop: CATCPGQGAYNEQFF. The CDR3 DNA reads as TGTGCCACCTGTCCGGGACAGGGGGCCTACAATGAGCAGTTCTTC.

CDR3 nucleotides: TGTGCCAGCAGCTTTTTCTCGGGCACCGGGGAGCTGTTTTTT. Its protein product is CASSFFSGTGELFF. V is TRBV7-9 and J is TRBJ2-2; unclear D gene. There are 14 residues in the CDR3. V lost 3 bases to trimming and J lost 4 bases, with 9 bases between them. The V gene's germline CDR1 is SEHNR and CDR2 FQNEAQ (reference sequence).

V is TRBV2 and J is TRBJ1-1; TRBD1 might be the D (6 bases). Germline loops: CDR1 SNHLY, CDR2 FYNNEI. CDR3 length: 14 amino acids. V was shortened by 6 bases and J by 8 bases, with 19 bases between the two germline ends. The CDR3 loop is CASRVEMAGTEAFF. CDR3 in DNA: TGTGCCAGCAGAGTTGAAATGGCGGGGACAGAAGCTTTCTTT.

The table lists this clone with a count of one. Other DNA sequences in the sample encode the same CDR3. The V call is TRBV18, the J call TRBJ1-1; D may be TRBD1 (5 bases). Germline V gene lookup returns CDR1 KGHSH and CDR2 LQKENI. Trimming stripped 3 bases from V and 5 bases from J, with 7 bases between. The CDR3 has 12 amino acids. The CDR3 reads CASSPQGTEAFF. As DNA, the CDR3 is TGTGCCAGCTCACCCCAGGGAACTGAAGCTTTCTTT.

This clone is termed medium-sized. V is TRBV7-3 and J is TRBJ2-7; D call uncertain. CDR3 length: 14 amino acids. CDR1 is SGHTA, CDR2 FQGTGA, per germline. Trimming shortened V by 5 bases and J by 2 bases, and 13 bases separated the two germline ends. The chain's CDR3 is CASSVSGSTYEQYF. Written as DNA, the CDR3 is TGTGCCAGCAGCGTATCGGGCTCCACCTACGAGCAGTACTTC.